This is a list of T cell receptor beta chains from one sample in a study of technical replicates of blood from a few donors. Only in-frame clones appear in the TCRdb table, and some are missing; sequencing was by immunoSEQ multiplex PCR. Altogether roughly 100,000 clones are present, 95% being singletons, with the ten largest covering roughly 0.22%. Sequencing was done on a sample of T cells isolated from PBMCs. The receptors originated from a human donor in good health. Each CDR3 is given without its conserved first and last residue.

CDR3aa: ASSLVQEREAF; j_gene: TRBJ1-1; v_gene: TRBV7-9
CDR3aa: ASSRGTGVGTQY; j_gene: TRBJ2-5; v_gene: TRBV7-8
CDR3aa: ASSQGPGTQY; j_gene: TRBJ2-5; v_gene: TRBV4-2
CDR3aa: ASSGAPAGSEAF; j_gene: TRBJ1-1; v_gene: TRBV2
CDR3aa: ANSASGGEQF; j_gene: TRBJ2-1; v_gene: TRBV27
CDR3aa: ASRQGVGMNTEAF; j_gene: TRBJ1-1; v_gene: TRBV5-4
CDR3aa: ASSVEASGGYEQY; j_gene: TRBJ2-7; v_gene: TRBV9
CDR3aa: ASRPDTTGNTIY; j_gene: TRBJ1-3; v_gene: TRBV6-5
CDR3aa: ASSGNQKGIGAF; j_gene: TRBJ1-1; v_gene: TRBV9
CDR3aa: ASSVGLAGDTQY; j_gene: TRBJ2-3; v_gene: TRBV2
CDR3aa: ASSPLQGTGGYEQY; j_gene: TRBJ2-7; v_gene: TRBV11-2
CDR3aa: ASRTDRDGYT; j_gene: TRBJ1-2; v_gene: TRBV9
CDR3aa: ASSSAGDAGNTIY; j_gene: TRBJ1-3; v_gene: TRBV5-4
CDR3aa: ASSRGATGYT; j_gene: TRBJ1-2; v_gene: TRBV9
CDR3aa: ASSLGGTPYEQY; j_gene: TRBJ2-7; v_gene: TRBV27
CDR3aa: ASSYGDRAYEQY; j_gene: TRBJ2-7; v_gene: TRBV5-1
CDR3aa: ASRREGYTDTQY; j_gene: TRBJ2-3; v_gene: TRBV11-2
CDR3aa: ASSLDASSYNEQF; j_gene: TRBJ2-1; v_gene: TRBV5-1
CDR3aa: ASRLGLKVHEQY; j_gene: TRBJ2-7; v_gene: TRBV7-6
CDR3aa: ASVDRMNTGELF; j_gene: TRBJ2-2; v_gene: TRBV5-1
CDR3aa: AWTGQLLSGNTIY; j_gene: TRBJ1-3; v_gene: TRBV30
CDR3aa: ASRTPRFLTEAF; j_gene: TRBJ1-1; v_gene: TRBV6-5
CDR3aa: ASTKRGYEQY; j_gene: TRBJ2-7; v_gene: TRBV28
CDR3aa: ASSIAGGRIYNEQF; j_gene: TRBJ2-1; v_gene: TRBV19
CDR3aa: ASRMTGWDEKLF; j_gene: TRBJ1-4; v_gene: TRBV6-5
CDR3aa: AWRGYRASYEQY; j_gene: TRBJ2-7; v_gene: TRBV30
CDR3aa: ASSISGGGPYNEQF; j_gene: TRBJ2-1; v_gene: TRBV19
CDR3aa: ASSLLFSLAGESNEQF; j_gene: TRBJ2-1; v_gene: TRBV7-6
CDR3aa: ASQLAGDFYEQY; j_gene: TRBJ2-7; v_gene: TRBV27
CDR3aa: ASRQGVMNTEAF; j_gene: TRBJ1-1; v_gene: TRBV19
CDR3aa: ASIRTAMNTEAF; j_gene: TRBJ1-1; v_gene: TRBV6-1
CDR3aa: ASSPYQETQY; j_gene: TRBJ2-5; v_gene: TRBV7-6
CDR3aa: ASTRGQGLGEQY; j_gene: TRBJ2-7; v_gene: TRBV28
CDR3aa: ATSRDRAYTGELF; j_gene: TRBJ2-2; v_gene: TRBV15
CDR3aa: ASSLMSSSYNEQF; j_gene: TRBJ2-1; v_gene: TRBV27
CDR3aa: ASSQPLDRAPYEQY; j_gene: TRBJ2-7; v_gene: TRBV4-1